A single sample gave rise to the 18 T cell receptor beta chains below, sequenced in a study of OX40 agonist ivuxolimab in advanced cancers. TCRdb's table, derived via immunoSEQ multiplex PCR, lists solely in-frame clones and lacks some. The sample contains 65,000 to 90,000 clones, 80% to 95% of which appear only once. Source: CD4+ or CD8+ T cells sorted from blood, taken in a trial of the OX40 agonist ivuxolimab. All receptors come from an adult with an advanced solid tumor such as melanoma, head and neck, liver or kidney cancer.

This clone was seen once. This sequence joins TRBV5-1 and TRBJ2-2; D remains unclear. Germline lookup yields CDR1 SGHRS and CDR2 YFSETQ. The CDR3 is 18 residues long. The V and J ends lost 4 bases and 1 base respectively, with 20 bases between them. CDR3 DNA: TGCGCCAGCAGCCCTCCAGCTTACCGATCCAGGAACACCGGGGAGCTGTTTTTT. The encoded protein is CASSPPAYRSRNTGELFF. The full variable domain, its missing parts supplied by reference TRBV5-1 and TRBJ2-2, is KAGVTQTPRYLIKTRGQQVTLSCSPISGHRSVSWYQQTPGQGLQFLFEYFSETQRNKGNFPGRFSGRQFSNSRSEMNVSTLELGDSALYLCASSPPAYRSRNTGELFFGEGSRLTVL.

This clone appeared a few times. The V gene is TRBV5-1, the J gene TRBJ2-2, with TRBD1 identical over 7 bases. Germline V gives CDR1 SGHRS, CDR2 YFSETQ. CDR3 size: 15 residues. J lost 0 bases, V lost 6 bases, and 5 bases had no gene match. CDR3 in amino acids: CASMLGQTNTGELFF. CDR3 sequence (DNA): TGCGCCAGCATGCTGGGACAGACGAACACCGGGGAGCTGTTTTTT.

The chain carries TRBV5-4 and TRBJ2-2, with 11 positions matching TRBD2. The CDR3 extends over 15 amino acids. V trimming: 1 base; J trimming: 9 bases; junction bases outside the gene matches: 5. Germline loops: CDR1 SGHNT, CDR2 YYREEE (reference sequence). CDR3 nucleotide sequence: TGTGCCAGCAGCTTGAGTAGCGGGAGGGCGCGGGAGCTGTTTTTT. It translates to CASSLSSGRARELFF.

The V gene is TRBV6-6, the J gene TRBJ2-1, with 8 bases lining up with TRBD1. V trimming: 6 bases; J trimming: 2 bases; junction bases outside the gene matches: 3. The CDR3 is 14 amino acids. Germline V lookup: CDR1 MNHNY, CDR2 SVGAGI (reference sequence). The CDR3 sequence: CASSNRGAYNEQFF. CDR3 sequence (DNA): TGTGCCAGCAGCAACAGGGGGGCCTACAATGAGCAGTTCTTC.

The chain couples TRBV11-2 to TRBJ2-2, with D maybe TRBD1 (6 bases). This CDR3 region has 14 residues. Germline loops: CDR1 SGHAT, CDR2 FQNNGV. V was shortened by 5 bases and J by 7 bases, with 14 bases between the two germline ends. The chain's CDR3 is CASSRNRVDGELFF. DNA for the CDR3: TGTGCCAGCAGCCGTAACAGGGTTGACGGGGAGCTGTTTTTT.

The chain has TRBV6-5 and TRBJ2-1; 11 bases match TRBD2. Per the germline V gene, CDR1 is MNHEY and CDR2 is SVGAGI. After removal of 5 bases from V and 7 bases from J, the junction contained 7 bases not matched to a gene. The CDR3 runs 15 residues. The CDR3 sequence is CASSIAGGVLNEQFF. The CDR3 DNA sequence: TGTGCCAGCAGTATAGCGGGAGGGGTTCTGAATGAGCAGTTCTTC.

The chain carries TRBV7-6 and TRBJ1-4; D gene ambiguous. The V end was cut by 5 bases, the J end by 5 bases, with 18 bases between. CDR1 is SGHVS and CDR2 is FNYEAQ in the germline V gene. This CDR3 spans 16 amino acids. The CDR3 here is CASSRESTVLNEKLFF. In nucleotides, the CDR3 is TGTGCCAGCAGCCGCGAATCGACGGTCCTCAATGAAAAACTGTTTTTT.

The chain combines TRBV9 with TRBJ2-2; TRBD2 matches at 10 bases. This CDR3 spans 16 amino acids. Germline values: CDR1 SGDLS, CDR2 YYNGEE. The ends lost 0 bases at V and 4 bases at J; junction bases unmatched: 3. For the CDR3, the DNA is TGTGCCAGCAGCGTAGTAAGCGGGAGGGTCACCGGGGAGCTGTTTTTT. It yields the protein CASSVVSGRVTGELFF. The complete variable domain, with remaining parts taken from reference TRBV9 and TRBJ2-2, reads DSGVTQTPKHLITATGQRVTLRCSPRSGDLSVYWYQQSLDQGLQFLIQYYNGEERAKGNILERFSAQQFPDLHSELNLSSLELGDSALYFCASSVVSGRVTGELFFGEGSRLTVL.

The chain joins TRBV10-2 to TRBJ2-5; D might be TRBD1 or TRBD2, each matching 5 bases. The germline V gene encodes CDR1 WSHSY and CDR2 SAAADI. V was shortened by 7 bases and J by 2 bases, with 14 bases between the two germline ends. The CDR3 spans 14 residues. The CDR3 here is CASNHRGGQETQYF. The CDR3 DNA reads as TGCGCCAGCAATCACCGGGGCGGACAAGAGACCCAGTACTTC.

The gene calls are TRBV4-2 and TRBJ2-4; D is unresolved. Trimming shortened V by 0 bases and J by 1 base, and 7 bases separated the two germline ends. The CDR3 is 15 residues long. CDR1 LGHNA and CDR2 YNFKEQ come from the germline V gene. CDR3 DNA: TGTGCCAGCAGCCAAGATTGGGTTGCCAAAAACATTCAGTACTTC. It translates to CASSQDWVAKNIQYF.

V gene TRBV7-2 combines with J gene TRBJ2-5, with unresolved D. CDR1 is SGHTA, CDR2 FQGNSA, per germline. The CDR3 runs to 12 residues. V was shortened by 0 bases and J by 4 bases, with 3 bases between the two germline ends. DNA for the CDR3: TGTGCCAGCAGCTTAGCGCGAGAGACCCAGTACTTC. Translating gives CASSLARETQYF.

This rearrangement joins TRBV7-2 to TRBJ2-7, with 7 bases fitting TRBD2. There are 16 residues in the CDR3. The V and J ends lost 1 base and 2 bases, in that order; junction bases with no gene match: 8. Germline CDR1 and CDR2: SGHTA and FQGNSA. The chain's CDR3 is CASSLEGASGTYEQYF. CDR3 DNA: TGTGCCAGCAGCTTAGAGGGTGCTAGCGGAACCTACGAGCAGTACTTC.

V is TRBV12-1 and J is TRBJ1-5; TRBD1, the table's D call, was not compared with the DNA. TRBV12-1 constitutes a pseudogene. The CDR3 spans 13 residues. The CDR3 DNA follows: TGTGCCAGCACCGACAGGCGCAATCAGCCCCAGCATTTT. Translating gives CASTDRRNQPQHF.

The chain links TRBV7-2 to TRBJ2-1; 9 bases fit TRBD2. V shed 1 base and J 7 bases; nucleotides not matched to a gene: 8. CDR1 is SGHTA, CDR2 FQGNSA, per germline. The CDR3 extends over 16 amino acids. CDR3 amino acids: CASSLGAGGPLNEQFF. In DNA, the CDR3 is TGTGCCAGCAGCTTAGGGGCGGGAGGGCCGTTGAATGAGCAGTTCTTC.

The V call is TRBV7-2, the J call TRBJ2-1, with D unresolved. Germline loops: CDR1 SGHTA, CDR2 FQGNSA. The CDR3 runs to 14 residues. V lost 3 bases to trimming and J lost 8 bases, with 14 bases between them. In nucleotides, the CDR3 is TGTGCCAGCAGCTTTAAGGCCTTCGGGTATGAGCAGTTCTTC. It translates to CASSFKAFGYEQFF.

The chain recombines TRBV20-1 with TRBJ2-5; D not certain. The CDR3 runs 11 residues. V lost 6 bases and J lost 5, with 10 bases in between. CDR1 DFQATT and CDR2 SNEGSKA come from the germline V gene (reference sequence). The DNA of the CDR3 is TGCAGTGCCAACCCTCGCGAGACCCAGTACTTC. It codes for CSANPRETQYF.

The chain couples TRBV10-3 to TRBJ1-2, with D maybe TRBD1 (5 bases). The CDR3 contains 12 residues. The germline CDR1 and CDR2 sequences are ENHRY and SYGVKD. The V end lost 4 bases, the J end lost 3 bases, and 6 bases lay between the germline ends. The chain's CDR3 is CAISGGDYGYTF. CDR3 bases: TGTGCCATCAGTGGGGGGGACTATGGCTACACCTTC.

The J gene is TRBJ2-7, the V gene TRBV5-1; 8 bases are shared with TRBD1. CDR1 is SGHRS and CDR2 is YFSETQ in the germline V gene. V lost 3 bases and J lost 2; bases outside the gene matches: 4. The CDR3 sequence is 14 residues long. The CDR3 nucleotides are TGCGCCAGCAGCTCCGACAGGGGCGCCTACGAGCAGTACTTC. Translation: CASSSDRGAYEQYF. Together with reference TRBV5-1 and TRBJ2-7, the CDR3 gives the full variable domain: KAGVTQTPRYLIKTRGQQVTLSCSPISGHRSVSWYQQTPGQGLQFLFEYFSETQRNKGNFPGRFSGRQFSNSRSEMNVSTLELGDSALYLCASSSDRGAYEQYFGPGTRLTVT.